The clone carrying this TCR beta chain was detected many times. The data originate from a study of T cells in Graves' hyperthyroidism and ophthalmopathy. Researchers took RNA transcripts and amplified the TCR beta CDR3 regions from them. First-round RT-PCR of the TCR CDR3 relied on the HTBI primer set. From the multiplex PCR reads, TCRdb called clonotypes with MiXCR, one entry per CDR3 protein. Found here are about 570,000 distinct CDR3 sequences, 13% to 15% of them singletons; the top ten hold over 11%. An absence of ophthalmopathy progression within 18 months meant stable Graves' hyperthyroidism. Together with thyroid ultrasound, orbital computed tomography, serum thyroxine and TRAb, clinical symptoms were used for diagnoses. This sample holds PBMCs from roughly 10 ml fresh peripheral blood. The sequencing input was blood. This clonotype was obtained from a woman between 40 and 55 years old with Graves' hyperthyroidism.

CDR3 nucleotide sequence: TGTGCCAGCAGCTCACCAGGGTTTACGAGCACTGAAGCTTTCTTT. Translated, it gives CASSSPGFTSTEAFF. The chain recombines TRBV7-8 with TRBJ1-1, with D perhaps TRBD1 (5 bases). The CDR3 contains 15 residues. The germline CDR1 and CDR2 sequences are SGHVS and FQNEAQ. V was cut by 4 bases and J by 4 bases, with 16 bases left in between.